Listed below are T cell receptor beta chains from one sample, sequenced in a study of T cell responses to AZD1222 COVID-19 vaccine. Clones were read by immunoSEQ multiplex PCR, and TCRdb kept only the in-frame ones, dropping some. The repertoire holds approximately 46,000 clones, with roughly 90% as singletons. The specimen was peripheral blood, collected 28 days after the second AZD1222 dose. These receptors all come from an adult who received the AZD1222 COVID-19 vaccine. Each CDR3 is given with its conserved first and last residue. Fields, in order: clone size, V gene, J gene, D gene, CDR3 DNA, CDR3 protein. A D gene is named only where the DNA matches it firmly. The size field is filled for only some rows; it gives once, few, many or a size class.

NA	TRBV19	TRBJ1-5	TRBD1	TGTGCCAGTAGTATAGAACAGGGGGCAAACAGCAATCAGCCCCAGCATTTT	CASSIEQGANSNQPQHF
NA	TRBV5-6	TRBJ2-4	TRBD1	TGTGCCAGCAGAAGGACAGGGTTGTGGAACATTCAGTACTTC	CASRRTGLWNIQYF
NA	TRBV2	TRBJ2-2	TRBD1	TGTGCCATCGACAGGGGGATCACCGGGGAGCTGTTTTTT	CAIDRGITGELFF
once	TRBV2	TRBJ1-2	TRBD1	TGTGCCAGTAACCTGCGGGACAGGGAGGATGGCTACACCTTC	CASNLRDREDGYTF
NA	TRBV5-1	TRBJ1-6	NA	TGCGCCAGCAGCCCGGGGCAGGGGAATTCACCCCTCCACTTT	CASSPGQGNSPLHF
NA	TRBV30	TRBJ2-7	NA	TGTGCCGGCCGAGGGGCACTCAGCTCCTACGAGCAGTACTTC	CAGRGALSSYEQYF
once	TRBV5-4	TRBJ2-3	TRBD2	TGTGCCAGCAGCCGACTAGCGGGAGGTCTAACAGATACGCAGTATTTT	CASSRLAGGLTDTQYF
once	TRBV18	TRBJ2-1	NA	TGTGCCAGCTCACCACCTAGCGGAAATGAGCAGTTCTTC	CASSPPSGNEQFF
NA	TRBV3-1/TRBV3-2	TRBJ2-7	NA	TGTGCCAGCAGCCAATCCGGTACCCCCTACGAGCAGTACTTC	CASSQSGTPYEQYF
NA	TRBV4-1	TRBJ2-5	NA	TGCGCCAGCAGCCCCAGGGATCTCGCCGGGACCCAGTACTTC	CASSPRDLAGTQYF
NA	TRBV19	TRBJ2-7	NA	TGTGCCAGTAGTATAGTTGGCGGACCCTCCTACGAGCAGTACTTC	CASSIVGGPSYEQYF
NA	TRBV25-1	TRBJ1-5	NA	TGTGCCAGCAGTGAATTCGGGGGAACTGGACCCCAGCATTTT	CASSEFGGTGPQHF
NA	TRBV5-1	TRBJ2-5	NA	TGCGCCAGCAGCTTGGCCTTGGGGATTTCGGAGACCCAGTACTTC	CASSLALGISETQYF
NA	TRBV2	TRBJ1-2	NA	TGTGCCAGCAAAACGCTCCGTGGCAGGTACTATGGCTACACCTTC	CASKTLRGRYYGYTF
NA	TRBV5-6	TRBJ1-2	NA	TGTGCCAGCAGCCCTCGGGACCGTCTTAGGGGCTACACCTTC	CASSPRDRLRGYTF
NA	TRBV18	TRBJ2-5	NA	TGTGCCAGCTCACCAAGCGGACAGCAAGAGACCCAGTACTTC	CASSPSGQQETQYF
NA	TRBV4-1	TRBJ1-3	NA	TGCGCCAGCAGCCAAGGGGTGGCAAGGGGCGCGTGGGGAAACACCATATATTTT	CASSQGVARGAWGNTIYF
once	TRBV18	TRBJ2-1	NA	TGTGCCAGCTCGGGTGGGTTAGGGCCGTTCTACAATGAGCAGTTCTTC	CASSGGLGPFYNEQFF
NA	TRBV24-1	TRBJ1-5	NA	TGTGCCACCAGTGTTGGGGAAGGCAATCAGCCCCAGCATTTT	CATSVGEGNQPQHF
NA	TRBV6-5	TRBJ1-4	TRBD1	TGTGCCAGCAGGGGACAGGGGGATGAAAAACTGTTTTTT	CASRGQGDEKLFF
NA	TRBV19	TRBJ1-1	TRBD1	TGTGCCAGTGCCGGACAGGGGGGCATGTACACTGAAGCTTTCTTT	CASAGQGGMYTEAFF
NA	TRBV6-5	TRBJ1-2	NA	TGTGCCAGCAGTTACGCTCTACCCCCTAACTATGGCTACACCTTC	CASSYALPPNYGYTF
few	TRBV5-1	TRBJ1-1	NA	TGCGCCAGCAGCTTGGAGGGAACCAGAAACACTGAAGCTTTCTTT	CASSLEGTRNTEAFF
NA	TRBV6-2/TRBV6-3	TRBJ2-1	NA	TGTGCCAGCAGCCTCGAAACCTACAATGAGCAGTTCTTC	CASSLETYNEQFF
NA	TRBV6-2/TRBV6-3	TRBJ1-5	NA	TGTGCCAGCAGTTACAGGACACCCTCCAATCAGCCCCAGCATTTT	CASSYRTPSNQPQHF
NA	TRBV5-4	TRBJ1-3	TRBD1	TGTGCCAGCAGCTTGATCGGACAGGTCTTTTCGATCTCTGGAAACACCATATATTTT	CASSLIGQVFSISGNTIYF
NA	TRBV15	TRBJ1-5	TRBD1	TGTGCCACCAGCAGAGAGGGACAGGGCAATCAGCCCCAGCATTTT	CATSREGQGNQPQHF
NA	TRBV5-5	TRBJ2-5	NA	TGTGCCAGCAGCTTGCAGAGGCAAGAGACCCAGTACTTC	CASSLQRQETQYF
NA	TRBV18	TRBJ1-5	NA	TGTGCCAGCTCACCCCCCGAGAGGGGGGTGGGTGGGCCCCAGCATTTT	CASSPPERGVGGPQHF
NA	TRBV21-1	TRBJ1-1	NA	TGTGCCAGCAGCAAAGAGGGGGGTACGAACACTGAAGCTTTCTTT	CASSKEGGTNTEAFF
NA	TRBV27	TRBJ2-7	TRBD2	TGTGCCAGCAGCATTAGCGGGAGTTCTGGGGAGCAGTACTTC	CASSISGSSGEQYF
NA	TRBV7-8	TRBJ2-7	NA	TGTGCCAGCAGATCGGACCCGAGCTCCTACGAGCAGTACTTC	CASRSDPSSYEQYF
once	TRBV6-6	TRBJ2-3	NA	TGTGCCAGCACCTATACAGATACGCAGTATTTT	CASTYTDTQYF
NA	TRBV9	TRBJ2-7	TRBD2	TGTGCCAGCAGCGTAGGTCCTAGCGGGATATTCTTCTACGAGCAGTACTTC	CASSVGPSGIFFYEQYF
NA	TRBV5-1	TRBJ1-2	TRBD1	TGCGCCAGCAGCCAAGACAGGGACTATGGCTACACCTTC	CASSQDRDYGYTF
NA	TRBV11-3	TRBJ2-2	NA	TGTGCCAGCAGTTCGACGGGGACGAACACCGGGGAGCTGTTTTTT	CASSSTGTNTGELFF
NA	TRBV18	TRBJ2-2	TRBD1	TGTGCCAGCTCCCCCCGGCAGGGGGCAATCGGGGAGCTGTTTTTT	CASSPRQGAIGELFF
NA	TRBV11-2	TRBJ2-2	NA	TGTGCCAGCAGCTTACCTGCTAGCACCGGGGAGCTGTTTTTT	CASSLPASTGELFF
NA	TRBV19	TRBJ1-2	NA	TGTGCCATCCCGGACATTAACTATGGCTACACCTTC	CAIPDINYGYTF
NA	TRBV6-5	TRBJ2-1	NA	TGTGCCAGCATGGGGATCTACAATGAGCAGTTCTTC	CASMGIYNEQFF
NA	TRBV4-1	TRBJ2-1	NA	TGCGCCAGCAGCCAAGTTTCCTATCAGGGCTCCTACAATGAGCAGTTCTTC	CASSQVSYQGSYNEQFF
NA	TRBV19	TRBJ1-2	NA	TGTGCCAGTAGTCCAGGACCTTCGAACTATGGCTACACCTTC	CASSPGPSNYGYTF
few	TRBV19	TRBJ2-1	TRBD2	TGTGCCAGGGAGGCCCGACTAGCAGGTGAGCAGTTCTTC	CAREARLAGEQFF
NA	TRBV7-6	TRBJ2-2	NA	TGTGCCAGCAGCTTAGAGGGGGGACTTTTGAACACCGGGGAGCTGTTTTTT	CASSLEGGLLNTGELFF
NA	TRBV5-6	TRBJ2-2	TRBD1	TGTGCCAGCAGCCTCGGACAGGGCGGCACCGGGGAGCTGTTTTTT	CASSLGQGGTGELFF
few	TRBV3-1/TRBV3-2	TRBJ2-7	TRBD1	TGTGCCAGCAGCCAAGGAGGGACAGTGGTTTCCTACGAGCAGTACTTC	CASSQGGTVVSYEQYF
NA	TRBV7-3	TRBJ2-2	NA	TGTGCCAGCAGCTTATTAAGAGGGGAGCTGTTTTTT	CASSLLRGELFF
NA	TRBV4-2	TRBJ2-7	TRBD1	TGTGCCAGCAGCCCTCTGGACAGGGGCCCTTACGAGCAGTACTTC	CASSPLDRGPYEQYF
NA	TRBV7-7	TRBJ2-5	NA	TGTGCCAGCAGCCGGACAGTCGGAGGGGAGACCCAGTACTTC	CASSRTVGGETQYF
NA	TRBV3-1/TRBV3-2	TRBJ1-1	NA	TGTGCCAGCAGCCAAGAAGCCAGAGGAACTGAAGCTTTCTTT	CASSQEARGTEAFF
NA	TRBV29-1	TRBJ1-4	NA	TGCAGCGTCACCGGGACAAGTGCAACTAATGAAAAACTGTTTTTT	CSVTGTSATNEKLFF
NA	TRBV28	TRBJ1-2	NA	TGTGCCAGCAGTTTAACAACCTATGGCTACACCTTC	CASSLTTYGYTF
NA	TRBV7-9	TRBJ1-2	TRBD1	TGTGCCAGCAGCCCCCTAGGACAGGGAGGAGATGGCTACACCTTC	CASSPLGQGGDGYTF
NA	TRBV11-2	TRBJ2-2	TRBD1	TGTGCCAGCAGCCTTGATCCGGGACAGGAGGCGATGAACACCGGGGAGCTGTTTTTT	CASSLDPGQEAMNTGELFF
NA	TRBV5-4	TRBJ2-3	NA	TGTGCCAGCAGCTATAGCACAGATACGCAGTATTTT	CASSYSTDTQYF
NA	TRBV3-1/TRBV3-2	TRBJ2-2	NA	TGTGCCAGCAGCCAAGTGGGTTATCCGATCGGAACCGGGGAGCTGTTTTTT	CASSQVGYPIGTGELFF
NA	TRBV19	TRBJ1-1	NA	TGTGCCAGTAGTATCCTTTCCGCAGGTTCTAACACTGAAGCTTTCTTT	CASSILSAGSNTEAFF
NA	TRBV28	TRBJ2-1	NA	TGTGCCAGCAGTGGGCTAACAGGGATGTACAATGAGCAGTTCTTC	CASSGLTGMYNEQFF
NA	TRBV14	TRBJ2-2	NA	TGTGCCAGCAGCCAAGTGAGGGACAACATCCGCTTGGGCACCGGGGAGCTGTTTTTT	CASSQVRDNIRLGTGELFF
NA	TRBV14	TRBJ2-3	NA	TGTGCCAGCAGCCAAGTCACAGATACGCAGTATTTT	CASSQVTDTQYF